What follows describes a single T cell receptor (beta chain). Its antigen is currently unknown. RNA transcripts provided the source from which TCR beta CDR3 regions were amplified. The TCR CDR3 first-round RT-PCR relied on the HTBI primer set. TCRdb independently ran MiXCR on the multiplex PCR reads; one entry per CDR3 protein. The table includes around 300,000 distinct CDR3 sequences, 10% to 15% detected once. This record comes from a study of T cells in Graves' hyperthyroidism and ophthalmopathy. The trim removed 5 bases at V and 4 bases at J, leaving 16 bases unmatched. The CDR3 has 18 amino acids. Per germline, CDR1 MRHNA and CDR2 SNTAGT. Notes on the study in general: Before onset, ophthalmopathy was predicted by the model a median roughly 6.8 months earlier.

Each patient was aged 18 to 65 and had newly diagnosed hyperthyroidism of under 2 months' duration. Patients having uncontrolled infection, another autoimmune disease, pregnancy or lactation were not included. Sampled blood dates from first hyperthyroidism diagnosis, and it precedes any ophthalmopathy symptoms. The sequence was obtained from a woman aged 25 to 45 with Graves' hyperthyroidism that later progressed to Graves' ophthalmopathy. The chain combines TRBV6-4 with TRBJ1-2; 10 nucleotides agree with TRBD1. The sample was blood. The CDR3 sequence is CASSYRGTGVLGSYGYTF. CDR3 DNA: TGTGCCAGCAGTTACCGTGGGACAGGGGTACTCGGTAGCTATGGCTACACCTTC.